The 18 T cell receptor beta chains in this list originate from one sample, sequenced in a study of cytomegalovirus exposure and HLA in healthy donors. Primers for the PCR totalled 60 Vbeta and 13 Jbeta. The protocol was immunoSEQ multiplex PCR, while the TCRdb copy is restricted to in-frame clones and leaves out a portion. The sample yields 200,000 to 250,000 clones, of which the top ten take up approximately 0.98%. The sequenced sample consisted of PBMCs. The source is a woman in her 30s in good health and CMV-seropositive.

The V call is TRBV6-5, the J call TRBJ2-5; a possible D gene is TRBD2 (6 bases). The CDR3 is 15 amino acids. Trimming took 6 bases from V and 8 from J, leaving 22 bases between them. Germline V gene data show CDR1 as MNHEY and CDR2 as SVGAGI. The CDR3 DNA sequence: TGTGCCAGCAGCACGGGTGGTTCGCCGGGGGTAACCCAGTACTTC. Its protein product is CASSTGGSPGVTQYF.

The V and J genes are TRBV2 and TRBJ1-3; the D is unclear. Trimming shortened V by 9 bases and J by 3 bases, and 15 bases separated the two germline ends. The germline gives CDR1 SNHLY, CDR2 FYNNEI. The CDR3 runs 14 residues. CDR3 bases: TGTGCCAGGAGTCTGGCAACCATTGGAAACACCATATATTTT. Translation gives CARSLATIGNTIYF.

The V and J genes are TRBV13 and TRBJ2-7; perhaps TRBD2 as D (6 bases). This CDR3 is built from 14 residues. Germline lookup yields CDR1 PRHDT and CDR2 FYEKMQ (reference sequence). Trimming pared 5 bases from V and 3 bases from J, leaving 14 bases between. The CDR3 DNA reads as TGTGCCAGCAGCCTCTCAGGGACTGACTACGAGCAGTACTTC. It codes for CASSLSGTDYEQYF.

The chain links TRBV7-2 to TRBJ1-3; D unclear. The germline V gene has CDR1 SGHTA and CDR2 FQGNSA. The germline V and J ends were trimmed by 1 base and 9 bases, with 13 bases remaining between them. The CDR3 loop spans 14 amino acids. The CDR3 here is CASSLGRREGTIYF. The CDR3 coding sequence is TGTGCCAGCAGCTTAGGGCGGAGGGAGGGCACCATATATTTT.

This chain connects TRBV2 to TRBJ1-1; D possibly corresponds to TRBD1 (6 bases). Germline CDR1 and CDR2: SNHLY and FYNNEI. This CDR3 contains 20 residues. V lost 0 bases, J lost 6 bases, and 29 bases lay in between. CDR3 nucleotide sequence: TGTGCCAGCAGTGAAGCGCTTCCGGACAGCCCATTCGGGGGGGTCCCTGAAGCTTTCTTT. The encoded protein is CASSEALPDSPFGGVPEAFF.

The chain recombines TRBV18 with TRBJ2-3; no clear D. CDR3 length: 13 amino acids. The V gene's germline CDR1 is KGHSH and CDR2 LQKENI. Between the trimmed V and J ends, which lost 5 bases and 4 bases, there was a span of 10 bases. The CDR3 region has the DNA TGTGCCAGCTCATACCGACAACCAGATACGCAGTATTTT. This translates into CASSYRQPDTQYF.

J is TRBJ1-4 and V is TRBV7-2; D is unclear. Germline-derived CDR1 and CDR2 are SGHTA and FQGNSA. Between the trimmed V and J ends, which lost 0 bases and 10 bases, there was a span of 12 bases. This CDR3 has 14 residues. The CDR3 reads CASSLAVGRGKLFF. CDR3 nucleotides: TGTGCCAGCAGCTTAGCGGTTGGGAGAGGAAAACTGTTTTTT.

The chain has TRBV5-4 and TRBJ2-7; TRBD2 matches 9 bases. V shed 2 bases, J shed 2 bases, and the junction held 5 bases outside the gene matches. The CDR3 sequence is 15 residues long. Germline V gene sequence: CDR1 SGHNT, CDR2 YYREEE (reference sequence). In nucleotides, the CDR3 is TGTGCCAGCAGCTTCGGGGGCGGGGGGGCCTACGAGCAGTACTTC. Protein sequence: CASSFGGGGAYEQYF.

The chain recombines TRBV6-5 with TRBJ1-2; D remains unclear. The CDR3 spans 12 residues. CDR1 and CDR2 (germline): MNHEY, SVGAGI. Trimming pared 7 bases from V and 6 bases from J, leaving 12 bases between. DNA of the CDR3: TGTGCCAGCACTCTCGGTCATGATGGCTACACCTTC. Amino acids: CASTLGHDGYTF.

In DNA form, the CDR3 reads TGCGCCAGCAGCCAAGATGTTGGACTAGCGGGGAATGAGCAGTTCTTC. Amino acid sequence: CASSQDVGLAGNEQFF. The rearrangement joins TRBV4-3 to TRBJ2-1; TRBD2 matches at 12 bases. The germline V gene has CDR1 LGHNA and CDR2 YSLEER. This CDR3 contains 16 residues. V lost 0 bases and J lost 7; bases outside the gene matches: 4.

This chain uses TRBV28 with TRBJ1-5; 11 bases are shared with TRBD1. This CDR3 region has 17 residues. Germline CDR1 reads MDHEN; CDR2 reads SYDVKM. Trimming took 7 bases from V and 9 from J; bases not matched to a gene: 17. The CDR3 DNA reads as TGTGCCAGCACTAACTTTCACGCCGGGACAGGGGGGGGGCCCCAGCATTTT. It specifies CASTNFHAGTGGGPQHF.

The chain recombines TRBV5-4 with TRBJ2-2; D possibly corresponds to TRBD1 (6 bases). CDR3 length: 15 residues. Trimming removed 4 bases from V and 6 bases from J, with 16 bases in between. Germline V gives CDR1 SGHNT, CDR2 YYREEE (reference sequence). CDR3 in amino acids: CASSTPEGVPGELFF. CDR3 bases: TGTGCCAGCAGCACACCTGAGGGGGTCCCCGGGGAGCTGTTTTTT.

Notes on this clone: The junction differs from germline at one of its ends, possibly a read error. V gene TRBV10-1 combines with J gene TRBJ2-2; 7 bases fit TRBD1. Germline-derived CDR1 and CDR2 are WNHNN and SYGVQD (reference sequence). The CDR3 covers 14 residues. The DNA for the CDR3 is TGCGCCAGCGCCACAGGGGCGAAAACCGGGGAGCTGTTTTTT. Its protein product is CASATGAKTGELFF.

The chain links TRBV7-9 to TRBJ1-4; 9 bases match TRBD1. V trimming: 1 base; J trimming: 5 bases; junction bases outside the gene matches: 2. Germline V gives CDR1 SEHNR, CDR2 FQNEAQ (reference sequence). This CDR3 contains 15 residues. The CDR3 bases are TGTGCCAGCAGCTTAGGAGGGACAGGGAATGAAAAACTGTTTTTT. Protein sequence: CASSLGGTGNEKLFF.

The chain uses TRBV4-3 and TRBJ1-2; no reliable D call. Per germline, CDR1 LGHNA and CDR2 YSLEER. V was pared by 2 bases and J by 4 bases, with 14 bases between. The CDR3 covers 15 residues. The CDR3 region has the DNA TGCGCCAGCAGCCAAACCGGGTGGGGAGCCTATGGCTACACCTTC. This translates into CASSQTGWGAYGYTF.

In DNA form, the CDR3 reads TGTGCCAGTAGTACCCCGAGGGTGCCTTCTAACTATGGCTACACCTTC. The encoded protein is CASSTPRVPSNYGYTF. The chain links TRBV19 to TRBJ1-2; D ambiguous. The CDR3 is made up of 16 amino acids. Germline values: CDR1 LNHDA, CDR2 SQIVND (reference sequence). Trimming took off 4 bases at V and 0 bases at J, with 15 bases between the two ends.

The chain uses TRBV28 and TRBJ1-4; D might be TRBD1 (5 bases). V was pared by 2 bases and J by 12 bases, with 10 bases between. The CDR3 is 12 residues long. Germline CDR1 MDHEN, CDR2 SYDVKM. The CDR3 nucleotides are TGTGCCAGCAGTTTAGGGGGGAGGGAACTGTTTTTT. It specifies CASSLGGRELFF. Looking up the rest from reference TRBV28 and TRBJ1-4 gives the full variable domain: DVKVTQSSRYLVKRTGEKVFLECVQDMDHENMFWYRQDPGLGLRLIYFSYDVKMKEKGDIPEGYSVSREKKERFSLILESASTNQTSMYLCASSLGGRELFFGSGTQLSVL.

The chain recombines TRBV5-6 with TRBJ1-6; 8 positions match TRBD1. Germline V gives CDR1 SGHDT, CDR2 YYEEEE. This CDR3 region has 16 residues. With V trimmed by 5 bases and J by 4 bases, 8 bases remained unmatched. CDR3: CASSYGQGRYNSPLHF. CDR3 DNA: TGTGCCAGCAGTTACGGACAGGGTCGGTATAATTCACCCCTCCACTTT.